This entry lists 10 T cell receptor beta chains sequenced from one sample in a study of blood T cell repertoires in COVID-19. Only in-frame clones appear in the TCRdb table, and some are missing; sequencing was by immunoSEQ multiplex PCR. Of about 310,000 clones listed, 89% are singletons. The sequencing sample was made of PBMCs or T cells enriched from blood (not recorded which). The source is a man between 60 and 70 years old who had recovered from COVID-19.

This clone was detected once. This chain links TRBV30 with TRBJ2-1; TRBD2 aligns across 7 bases. The CDR3 covers 15 residues. Germline V lookup: CDR1 GTSNPN, CDR2 SVGIG (reference sequence). V shed 4 bases, J shed 2 bases, and the junction held 8 bases outside the gene matches. The CDR3 nucleotides read TGTGCCTGGACCCCTGGGGGGGGACCCTACAATGAGCAGTTCTTC. Translated, it gives CAWTPGGGPYNEQFF.

This chain uses TRBV9 with TRBJ2-3; 7 nucleotides line up with TRBD1. V lost 5 bases and J lost 5; bases outside the gene matches: 17. CDR1 and CDR2 from the germline V gene are SGDLS and YYNGEE. There are 17 residues in the CDR3. The DNA for the CDR3 is TGTGCCAGCAGTAAACCGAGAGGACAGGTAAATCAAGATACGCAGTATTTT. This translates into CASSKPRGQVNQDTQYF.

The chain links TRBV7-2 to TRBJ1-2; 7 bases match TRBD1. The germline V gene has CDR1 SGHTA and CDR2 FQGNSA. There are 14 residues in the CDR3. V lost 3 bases, J lost 7 bases, and 8 bases stayed unmatched. The CDR3 reads CASSFDRAPSGYTF. CDR3 sequence (DNA): TGTGCCAGCAGCTTTGACAGGGCCCCTAGTGGCTACACCTTC.

This clone was seen only once. The rearrangement joins TRBV29-1 to TRBJ2-7; D may be TRBD1 (6 bases). Trimming removed 4 bases at V and 6 bases at J, with 10 bases between. The CDR3 consists of 11 residues. CDR1 SQVTM and CDR2 ANQGSEA come from the germline V gene. In nucleotides, the CDR3 is TGCAGCGTTGTCAACAGGGTCGAGCAGTACTTC. This codes for CSVVNRVEQYF.

CDR3 nucleotides: TGTGCCAGCAGCTATTCGACTAGCGGAAGCTCCTACAATGAGCAGTTCTTC. It translates to CASSYSTSGSSYNEQFF. V usage is TRBV7-2 and J usage is TRBJ2-1; 9 bases are shared with TRBD2. V shed 4 bases and J 0 bases; nucleotides not matched to a gene: 7. Germline V CDR1 and CDR2: SGHTA, FQGNSA. The length of the CDR3 is 17 residues.

V gene TRBV28 combines with J gene TRBJ2-6, with 9 bases identical to TRBD1. J lost 0 bases, V lost 6 bases, and 9 bases had no gene match. Germline CDR1 is MDHEN and CDR2 is SYDVKM. This CDR3 is built from 18 residues. CDR3: CASRKQGALSSGANVLTF. The DNA of the CDR3 is TGTGCCAGCAGGAAACAGGGGGCCTTAAGCTCTGGGGCCAACGTCCTGACTTTC.

The chain uses TRBV7-2 and TRBJ2-2; the match to TRBD2 covers 13 bases. V shed 4 bases, J shed 8 bases, and the junction held 16 bases outside the gene matches. This CDR3 contains 19 residues. Germline V gene data show CDR1 as SGHTA and CDR2 as FQGNSA. This CDR3 is CASSSGTSGAPPLKGELFF. DNA for the CDR3: TGTGCCAGCAGCTCCGGGACTAGCGGGGCCCCCCCTTTAAAGGGGGAGCTGTTTTTT.

The V call is TRBV7-9, the J call TRBJ1-3; 7 positions agree with TRBD1. There are 15 residues in the CDR3. Per germline, CDR1 SEHNR and CDR2 FQNEAQ (reference sequence). The V and J ends lost 3 bases and 4 bases, in that order; junction bases with no gene match: 6. The CDR3 sequence: CASSFTTGAGNTIYF. CDR3 DNA sequence: TGTGCCAGCAGCTTCACAACAGGGGCGGGAAACACCATATATTTT.

The chain is built from TRBV24-1 and TRBJ1-2; 7 positions agree with TRBD1. V was pared by 3 bases and J by 5 bases, with 5 bases of the junction left unmatched. The CDR3 is made up of 14 amino acids. In germline, CDR1 is KGHDR, CDR2 SFDVKD. CDR3 region: CATSDIGRGYGYTF. CDR3 nucleotides: TGTGCCACCAGTGATATCGGCAGGGGGTATGGCTACACCTTC.

The chain's CDR3 is CASSLMAGQGIHEQYF. The CDR3 coding sequence is TGTGCCAGCAGTTTGATGGCAGGACAGGGGATCCACGAGCAGTACTTC. J is TRBJ2-7 and V is TRBV28; 9 nucleotides align to TRBD1. Germline lookup yields CDR1 MDHEN and CDR2 SYDVKM. This CDR3 has 16 amino acids. Unmatched junction bases numbered 11, after V lost 3 bases and J lost 5 bases.